This paragraph covers one T cell receptor beta chain sequence. This record comes from a study of blood T cell repertoires in COVID-19. Overall study context: Sources were T cells, B-cell-depleted T cells, or PBMCs; the material itself was cDNA or gDNA.

TCRdb's table, derived via immunoSEQ multiplex PCR, lists solely in-frame clones and lacks some. The sample records over 130,000 clones, 84% being singletons. Patients in Seattle were enrolled during active infection, then followed longitudinally. The sequence derives from a young man with COVID-19, enrolled during active disease. Sequenced input: peripheral blood.

The CDR3 protein is CASSRTGPGQETQYF. The CDR3 DNA is TGTGCCAGCAGCAGGACAGGGCCCGGCCAAGAGACCCAGTACTTC. The chain employs TRBV5-5 and TRBJ2-5; the match to TRBD1 covers 8 bases. J was trimmed by 1 base and V by 4 bases; bases with no gene match: 6. This CDR3 has 15 residues. Germline CDR1 SGHKS, CDR2 YYEKEE (reference sequence).